This T cell receptor beta chain is from a study of cytomegalovirus exposure and HLA in healthy donors. Comments on this clone: Its antigen is currently unknown.

Findings of the study overall: Evidence from a later analysis indicated that most CMV-associated TCR beta chains looked HLA-restricted. Segments of the TCR beta V type were, in most cases, productive about 87% or about 30% of the time in an earlier analysis. Several top significant clusters appeared, in a later analysis, to be linked to common viral pathogens. When analyzed later, a missense DCLRE1C variant was found to be linked to TCR beta V- and J-gene trimming.

60 Vbeta and 13 Jbeta primers were used in PCR. Profiling relied on immunoSEQ multiplex PCR, and the TCRdb table lists in-frame clones only, not all of them. The top ten hold approximately 4.3% of the sample, which has fewer than 150,000 clones, about 82% seen once. CDR3 length: 12 amino acids. Germline V gene data show CDR1 as SGHNT and CDR2 as YYREEE (reference sequence). Trimming cost V 2 bases and J 3 bases, with 6 bases left between them. The rearrangement joins TRBV5-4 to TRBJ2-7; a weak D match, TRBD2 (5 bases). This TCR was sampled from a man aged 25-45 years in good health. Sequencing used PBMCs. Written as DNA, the CDR3 is TGTGCCAGCAGCTTCGAGGGCTACGAGCAGTACTTC. Protein: CASSFEGYEQYF.